These T cell receptor beta chains were read from a single sample in a study of blood T cell repertoires in COVID-19. Produced via immunoSEQ multiplex PCR; TCRdb's table is partial and in-frame only. The sample holds around 150,000 clones, about 80% seen once. Sequencing was performed on peripheral blood. The source of these receptors is an elderly woman with acute or convalescent COVID-19. CDR3s include the opening cysteine and the closing phenylalanine or tryptophan. The D gene is left open where the match is weak. Rows give clone size only sometimes, using once, few, many, or a class for an expanded clone.

>.|TRBJ2-1|.|TRBV28
TGTGCCAGCAGTTCTCCCTGGGGACTCGAAAAGGAGCAGTTCTTC
CASSSPWGLEKEQFF
>few|TRBJ2-3|TRBD2|TRBV24-1
TGTGCCACCAGTGATGAACCGGGACTAGCGGAGATCACAGATACGCAGTATTTT
CATSDEPGLAEITDTQYF
>.|TRBJ2-1|TRBD2|TRBV10-3
TGTGCCATCAGTGGAGGGCTAGCGGGGGGGAACTCCTACAATGAGCAGTTCTTC
CAISGGLAGGNSYNEQFF
>.|TRBJ2-7|TRBD1|TRBV29-1
TGCAGCGCTTGGACAGGGGGCAGGTACGAGCAGTACTTC
CSAWTGGRYEQYF
>.|TRBJ2-4|TRBD1|TRBV29-1
TGCAGCGTTGAAGACTCGGGACAGGATCTTGGGACGCGGACAGCCAAAAACATTCAGTACTTC
CSVEDSGQDLGTRTAKNIQYF
>.|TRBJ2-2|.|TRBV7-9
TGTGCCAGCAGCTTAACGGGCACCGGGGAGCTGTTTTTT
CASSLTGTGELFF
>few|TRBJ1-2|.|TRBV6-5
TGTGCCAGCACCCCCGGGGGGAATGGCTACACCTTC
CASTPGGNGYTF
>.|TRBJ2-3|TRBD2|TRBV5-6
TGTGCCAGCAGCCTGACCGGGACTAGCGTGGGTACGCAGTATTTT
CASSLTGTSVGTQYF
>.|TRBJ2-2|TRBD2|TRBV18
TGTGCCAGCTCACCACAGGGACTAGCGGCAACCGGGGAGCTGTTTTTT
CASSPQGLAATGELFF
>.|TRBJ2-7|TRBD2|TRBV7-2
TGTGCCAGCACCCCGGCCCCCCCGACTAGCGGGAGGGCCTACGAGCAGTACTTC
CASTPAPPTSGRAYEQYF
>.|TRBJ1-5|.|TRBV28
TGTGCCAGCAGGGGCAGGAGCAATCAGCCCCAGCATTTT
CASRGRSNQPQHF
>.|TRBJ1-4|.|TRBV4-3
TGCGCCAGCAGCCAAGACGCCAACCAGGGTTATGAAAAACTGTTTTTT
CASSQDANQGYEKLFF